Below are 25 T cell receptor beta chains sequenced from a single sample in a study of graft-versus-host responses after intestinal transplantation. The repertoire was sequenced with immunoSEQ multiplex PCR; TCRdb's copy has only in-frame clones and lacks some. Among 30,000 to 40,000 clones listed, around 83% were seen once. Here the sequenced sample was PBMCs, taken roughly 34 months after transplant. Receptors were obtained from a human patient who received an intestinal transplant, so some T cells may come from the graft donor.

The V call is TRBV7-2, the J call TRBJ2-1; D not resolved. The CDR3 extends over 15 amino acids. V was clipped by 5 bases and J by 0 bases, with 11 bases between them. CDR1 SGHTA and CDR2 FQGNSA come from the germline V gene. DNA of the CDR3: TGTGCCAGCAGCGTCACGCGGAGCTCCTACAATGAGCAGTTCTTC. Protein sequence: CASSVTRSSYNEQFF.

The V and J genes are TRBV7-2 and TRBJ2-2, with 10 bases aligning to TRBD2. This CDR3 is 16 amino acids long. Trimming at V came to 1 base and at J to 6 bases, leaving 5 bases not matched to a gene. Germline V gene sequence: CDR1 SGHTA, CDR2 FQGNSA. The CDR3: CASSLDSGRFAGELFF. The CDR3 bases are TGTGCCAGCAGCTTAGATAGCGGGAGGTTTGCCGGGGAGCTGTTTTTT.

The chain combines TRBV28 with TRBJ1-1; possible D gene TRBD1, 6 bases. The CDR3 has 16 residues. Trimming cost V 7 bases and J 5 bases, with 23 bases left between them. Germline CDR1 reads MDHEN; CDR2 reads SYDVKM. This chain's CDR3 is CASIPRWGRKGTEAFF. The DNA for the CDR3 is TGTGCCAGCATTCCAAGGTGGGGGCGGAAAGGGACTGAAGCTTTCTTT.

This chain links TRBV5-6 with TRBJ2-3, with 7 bases identical to TRBD1. V lost 2 bases, J lost 5 bases, and 8 bases stayed unmatched. CDR1 is SGHDT and CDR2 is YYEEEE in the germline V gene. The CDR3 totals 15 residues. This CDR3 is CASSLLQGSGDTQYF. Here the CDR3 DNA reads TGTGCCAGCAGCTTATTACAGGGGTCGGGAGATACGCAGTATTTT.

A single count supports this clone. Because the CDR3's place on the DNA is in doubt, the DNA is left out and the CDR3 is given as listed by TCRdb. V is TRBV12-2 and J is TRBJ1-3; TRBD1 reflects the table's D call only, with no check against the DNA. TRBV12-2 is tagged as a pseudogene. The CDR3 extends over 19 residues, inclusive of both ends. The CDR3 is CASRTGTGVGSGSGNTIYF.

The chain uses TRBV5-1 and TRBJ2-3, with D possibly being TRBD1 (6 bases). The CDR3 runs to 16 residues. Germline loops: CDR1 SGHRS, CDR2 YFSETQ. Trimming stripped 0 bases from V and 1 base from J, with 12 bases between. The CDR3 DNA follows: TGCGCCAGCAGCTTGGTTGATCCAGGGGGCACAGATACGCAGTATTTT. Protein: CASSLVDPGGTDTQYF.

V gene TRBV7-9 combines with J gene TRBJ1-3; TRBD1 is a possible D gene (5 bases). V was shortened by 4 bases and J by 9 bases, with 13 bases between the two germline ends. CDR1 is SEHNR and CDR2 is FQNEAQ in the germline V gene (reference sequence). The CDR3 is made up of 13 amino acids. The CDR3 DNA reads as TGTGCCAGCAGCTCGGGGCCTGTTGCCACCATATATTTT. This codes for CASSSGPVATIYF.

This sequence joins TRBV5-1 and TRBJ2-5; D is uncertain. The CDR3 spans 17 residues. The V gene's germline CDR1 is SGHRS and CDR2 YFSETQ. The V end lost 0 bases, the J end lost 0 bases, and 15 bases lay between the germline ends. The CDR3 region is CASSLGPLTRYQETQYF. The DNA for the CDR3 is TGCGCCAGCAGCTTGGGTCCCTTGACAAGGTACCAAGAGACCCAGTACTTC. Based on the CDR3 plus reference TRBV5-1 and TRBJ2-5, the full variable domain is KAGVTQTPRYLIKTRGQQVTLSCSPISGHRSVSWYQQTPGQGLQFLFEYFSETQRNKGNFPGRFSGRQFSNSRSEMNVSTLELGDSALYLCASSLGPLTRYQETQYFGPGTRLLVL.

V and J are TRBV28 and TRBJ1-2; 7 nucleotides agree with TRBD1. Trimming at V came to 7 bases and at J to 2 bases, leaving 13 bases not matched to a gene. Germline CDR1 is MDHEN and CDR2 is SYDVKM. The CDR3 runs 16 residues. The CDR3 sequence is CASKFPTGQKNYGYTF. Here the CDR3 DNA reads TGTGCCAGCAAGTTTCCAACGGGACAGAAAAACTATGGCTACACCTTC.

The chain is built from TRBV6-9 and TRBJ2-1; tentatively, D is TRBD2 (5 bases). The CDR3 totals 17 residues. V was shortened by 2 bases and J by 9 bases, with 23 bases between the two germline ends. The V gene's germline CDR1 is MNHGY and CDR2 SVAAGI. CDR3 sequence: CASSYIRLASHLAEQFF. CDR3 bases: TGTGCCAGCAGTTATATCAGGCTAGCTAGTCATTTAGCTGAGCAGTTCTTC.

V usage is TRBV2 and J usage is TRBJ1-1, with 7 bases matching TRBD1. With 5 bases clipped from V and 10 bases from J, the junction kept 10 bases outside the gene matches. Germline CDR1 and CDR2: SNHLY and FYNNEI. The CDR3 spans 13 residues. CDR3: CASSKGASLGAFF. DNA for the CDR3: TGTGCCAGCAGTAAGGGGGCAAGTTTGGGAGCTTTCTTT.

This chain links TRBV9 with TRBJ2-3, with TRBD2 identical over 12 bases. V shed 4 bases and J 5 bases; nucleotides not matched to a gene: 5. Germline values: CDR1 SGDLS, CDR2 YYNGEE. The CDR3 contains 15 residues. CDR3 sequence: CASSLAGGQIDTQYF. The CDR3 nucleotides read TGTGCCAGCAGCCTAGCGGGGGGGCAGATAGATACGCAGTATTTT.

The chain joins TRBV28 to TRBJ1-1; TRBD1 aligns across 9 bases. Trimming removed 5 bases from V and 2 bases from J; junction bases left unmatched: 6. CDR1 is MDHEN, CDR2 SYDVKM, per germline. The CDR3 is made up of 15 amino acids. CDR3 nucleotide sequence: TGTGCCAGCAGTCAAGGACAGGGGTTAAACACTGAAGCTTTCTTT. Its translation: CASSQGQGLNTEAFF.

The chain is built from TRBV9 and TRBJ2-7; 10 bases line up with TRBD2. Germline assignment: CDR1 SGDLS and CDR2 YYNGEE. The CDR3 covers 14 residues. The junction had 9 bases not matched to a gene; V was cut back by 6 bases and J by 6 bases. The CDR3 region has the DNA TGTGCCAGCACCCCTGCTAGCGGGAGTCTCGAGCAGTACTTC. Translated, it gives CASTPASGSLEQYF.

The CDR3 sequence is CASSLGTLPRETQYF. The DNA for the CDR3 is TGTGCCAGCAGCCTCGGGACTCTACCGAGGGAGACCCAGTACTTC. V gene TRBV14 combines with J gene TRBJ2-5; a weak D match, TRBD2 (6 bases). The CDR3 is 15 residues long. Germline V gene sequence: CDR1 SGHDN, CDR2 FVKESK. Trimming pared 4 bases from V and 5 bases from J, leaving 17 bases between.

This clone appeared once. Written as DNA, the CDR3 is TGCGCCAGCAGCTTGGACTCAGTTAACTACGAGCAGTACTTC. It specifies CASSLDSVNYEQYF. The V call is TRBV5-1, the J call TRBJ2-7; D unclear. Germline assignment: CDR1 SGHRS and CDR2 YFSETQ. The CDR3 is 14 amino acids. Trimming shortened V by 0 bases and J by 3 bases, and 10 bases separated the two germline ends.

The rearrangement uses TRBV6-1 and TRBJ1-2; D is ambiguous. The CDR3 spans 14 residues. With 4 bases removed from V and 0 bases from J, the gap between germline ends came to 9 bases. Germline assignment: CDR1 MNHNS and CDR2 SASEGT. The CDR3 region has the DNA TGTGCCAGCAGTGGGCACGGACCTAACTATGGCTACACCTTC. This sequence encodes CASSGHGPNYGYTF.

The chain recombines TRBV28 with TRBJ1-2; D gene unclear. The CDR3 contains 12 residues. Germline CDR1 is MDHEN and CDR2 is SYDVKM. Trimming stripped 0 bases from V and 8 bases from J, with 7 bases between. The CDR3 sequence is CASSLWGEGYTF. Here the CDR3 DNA reads TGTGCCAGCAGTTTATGGGGAGAAGGCTACACCTTC.

In nucleotides, the CDR3 is TGTGCCAGCTCACCACCTCTCGCGGGGGTCTACAATGAGCAGTTCTTC. It yields the protein CASSPPLAGVYNEQFF. The V gene is TRBV18, the J gene TRBJ2-1; TRBD2 matches at 7 bases. After removal of 0 bases from V and 3 bases from J, the junction contained 5 bases not matched to a gene. The germline CDR1 and CDR2 sequences are KGHSH and LQKENI. The CDR3 extends over 16 amino acids.

V usage is TRBV5-1 and J usage is TRBJ1-3; possibly TRBD1 for D (6 bases). CDR3 length: 15 amino acids. Germline V lookup: CDR1 SGHRS, CDR2 YFSETQ. The V end was cut by 0 bases, the J end by 2 bases, with 9 bases between. The CDR3 nucleotides are TGCGCCAGCAGCTTGGTGGCAGGGGCTGGAAACACCATATATTTT. Residues: CASSLVAGAGNTIYF.

In the case of this clone: One end of the junction varies from germline; a read error may be responsible. The rearrangement uses TRBV10-3 and TRBJ2-7; 10 bases match TRBD2. This CDR3 is 14 amino acids long. Looked up from germline, CDR1 is ENHRY and CDR2 is SYGVKD. CDR3 coding DNA: TGTGCCAGCAGTTACGGGACTAGCGCCTACGAGCAGTACTTC. It encodes CASSYGTSAYEQYF.

The chain employs TRBV7-9 and TRBJ2-1; a possible D gene is TRBD1 (6 bases). The CDR3 runs to 14 residues. The V gene lost 2 bases and the J gene lost 9 bases, with 14 bases spanning the gap. Germline CDR1 SEHNR, CDR2 FQNEAQ (reference sequence). The CDR3 here is CASSLLAGEGEQFF. CDR3 in DNA: TGTGCCAGCAGCTTATTAGCAGGGGAAGGTGAGCAGTTCTTC.

The V call is TRBV9, the J call TRBJ2-1; 15 bases match TRBD2. From germline, CDR1 is SGDLS and CDR2 YYNGEE. The trim removed 3 bases at V and 7 bases at J, leaving 14 bases unmatched. The CDR3 spans 19 residues. The CDR3 sequence is CASSGTRPGLAGGRNEQFF. The CDR3 nucleotides are TGTGCCAGCAGCGGTACCCGTCCGGGACTAGCGGGGGGCCGGAATGAGCAGTTCTTC.

The chain links TRBV28 to TRBJ2-7; D may be TRBD2 (6 bases). Trimming pared 6 bases from V and 0 bases from J, leaving 6 bases between. The V gene's germline CDR1 is MDHEN and CDR2 SYDVKM. The CDR3 is made up of 12 amino acids. CDR3 DNA: TGTGCCAGCAGGCGGGGCTCCTACGAGCAGTACTTC. It translates to CASRRGSYEQYF.

The CDR3 nucleotides read TGTGCCAGCAGTCCCCTTGGGGGGCGAGCAGATACGCAGTATTTT. Its protein product is CASSPLGGRADTQYF. The chain couples TRBV27 to TRBJ2-3; D is possibly TRBD1 or TRBD2 (6 bases each). The V end was cut by 5 bases, the J end by 4 bases, with 16 bases between. The CDR3 loop spans 15 amino acids. Germline V gene data show CDR1 as MNHEY and CDR2 as SMNVEV (reference sequence).